This T cell receptor beta chain emerged from a study of CD8 T cells in Susac syndrome (dated by TCRdb to the late 2010s). The study in broad terms: Repertoire sequencing was used to test whether CD8+ T cell activation and differentiation in Susac syndrome was antigen driven. CD8+ T cell repertoire clonality was compared between 11 to 12 healthy donors, some 14 Susac syndrome patients and around 15 multiple sclerosis patients.

V loses 6 bases at its end and J loses 2 bases; junction bases beyond the gene matches: 9. Its CDR3 holds 15 amino acids, cysteine through phenylalanine. Here the CDR3 DNA is all that survives: 45 bases in frame from base 1. The germline V gene yields MGHRA for CDR1 and YSYEKL for CDR2. General conclusions and limits of the study: The number of individuals in the TCR sequencing and HLA analysis was recognized as being relatively small.

Peripheral blood CD8+ and CD4+ T cells from healthy donors, Susac syndrome patients and multiple sclerosis patients were profiled by high-throughput TCR beta sequencing. The multiple sclerosis controls were treatment-naive patients whose relapsing-remitting disease, either stable or active, fulfilled the revised McDonald criteria. CD8+ TEMRA cells were enriched by FACS, while bulk CD8+ and CD4+ T cells were purified by magnetic negative isolation. Blood was drawn into EDTA tubes, processed within 24 hours, and PBMCs were isolated by density gradient centrifugation. PBMCs intended for TCR sequencing were cryopreserved in liquid nitrogen and thawed later in a water bath at 37 degrees C. The sorted or isolated CD4+, CD8+ and CD8+ TEMRA cells reached a purity of at least 90%. RNA was extracted with the RNeasy kit and 0.5 to 1 ug was reverse transcribed using random hexamers. TCR beta CDR3 regions were amplified with the immunoSEQ multiplex PCR assay covering 54 Vbeta and 13 Jbeta segments. PCR amplification bias was corrected by using a synthetic template baseline for primer optimization and computational correction. The paper's processing steps were these. Reads were assigned to V, D and J genes according to IMGT and analyzed in immunoSEQ Analyzer, with only productive sequences retained. To calculate clonality, Shannon entropy was normalized by log2 of the number of productive unique sequences and then subtracted from one. For each patient and control, public and private clones were evaluated within the 100 most prevalent clones. Susac-specific clones were defined as absent from healthy and MS cohorts, about 1,000 published viral clones and other ImmuneACCESS disease sequences. The public sequencing data were trimmed at Q25 with fastp and processed into clonotypes with MiXCR by TCRdb, which kept only in-frame beta chains. Each record represents a unique CDR3 protein, reported with the most common genes and DNA among its rows. In this record, the V and J calls reflect TCRdb's handling and not the investigators' own analysis. For this sample the table gives 70,000 or so distinct CDR3 sequences, of which approximately 95% were detected only once. The leading ten clones occupy roughly 0.39% of the sample.

A note on this clonotype: What this receptor recognizes is not known. No qualities accompany the bases; no much larger clone lies one base away.

The receptor was derived from a human donor with multiple sclerosis. The sequenced sample was CD8+ T cells from PBMCs. The chain joins TRBV4-1 to TRBJ2-7; the junction holds 8 bases that match TRBD2. The CDR3 loop reads CASSFERGSTYEQYF. The nucleotide sequence is TGCGCCAGCAGTTTTGAGCGGGGGTCCACCTACGAGCAGTACTTC.